This is a list of T cell receptor beta chains from one sample in a study of blood T cell repertoires in COVID-19. Only in-frame clones appear in the TCRdb table, and some are missing; sequencing was by immunoSEQ multiplex PCR. This table holds 300,000 to 450,000 clones, about 90% found once. The sequencing sample was made of PBMCs or T cells enriched from blood (not recorded which). These TCRs come from a woman aged 25 to 45 who had recovered from COVID-19. CDR3s include the opening cysteine and the closing phenylalanine or tryptophan. The D gene is left open where the match is weak. The size field is filled for only some rows; it gives once, few, many or a size class.

V	size	D	J	DNA	CDR3
TRBV27	NA	NA	TRBJ1-3	TGTGCCAGCGTATTCTACCGAGGCTGGGGGCCAGGAAACACCATATATTTT	CASVFYRGWGPGNTIYF
TRBV28	NA	NA	TRBJ2-7	TGTGCCAGCAGCCCTGGGACACCCTACGAGCAGTACTTC	CASSPGTPYEQYF
TRBV5-1	once	TRBD1	TRBJ1-2	TGCGCCAGCAGCTCCCAAGGGACCGGGACAGGGGGCAAGGAGGGCTACACCTTC	CASSSQGTGTGGKEGYTF
TRBV7-9	NA	NA	TRBJ2-7	TGTGCCAGCAGCTCTAGCCCGGGGGCCTACGAGCAGTACTTC	CASSSSPGAYEQYF
TRBV29-1	NA	TRBD1	TRBJ1-3	TGCAGCGTTTCGCAGGGGGCAGGTGGAAACACCATATATTTT	CSVSQGAGGNTIYF
TRBV29-1	NA	NA	TRBJ1-1	TGCAGCGTTGAAGGGAGGGGGGGAGAAACTGAAGCTTTCTTT	CSVEGRGGETEAFF
TRBV6-8	NA	TRBD2	TRBJ2-7	TGTGCCAGCAGGACTGCTTCGAGACTAGCGGCGGGCCACACCTACGAGCAGTACTTC	CASRTASRLAAGHTYEQYF
TRBV10-3	NA	NA	TRBJ1-2	TGTGCCATCAGTGAGCCAGGCAGGGCACTTTATGGCTACACCTTC	CAISEPGRALYGYTF
TRBV9	once	NA	TRBJ1-3	TGTGCCAGCAGCGCCAGGGGACTAGGTGGAAACACCATATATTTT	CASSARGLGGNTIYF
TRBV20-1	NA	TRBD1	TRBJ1-2	TGCAGTGCCTACCGGGACAGGGACTACACCTTC	CSAYRDRDYTF
TRBV30	NA	NA	TRBJ1-3	TGTGCCTGGACGCGGGGAAACACCATATATTTT	CAWTRGNTIYF
TRBV12-5	NA	NA	TRBJ1-6	TGTGCTAGTGCCACCGAGACAGGACGGCTCCACTTT	CASATETGRLHF
TRBV5-1	NA	NA	TRBJ2-2	TGCGCCACCAGGACAGCCCCGAACACCGGGGAGCTGTTTTTT	CATRTAPNTGELFF
TRBV28	NA	NA	TRBJ1-1	TGTGCCAGCAGTGGTCGAGGGCCGAAGGACACTGAAGCTTTCTTT	CASSGRGPKDTEAFF
TRBV5-1	NA	TRBD1	TRBJ2-5	TGCGCCAGCAGCGTGCTAAGGACAGGGGGTGCCGAGACCCAGTACTTC	CASSVLRTGGAETQYF
TRBV18	NA	TRBD2	TRBJ2-3	TGTGCCAGCTCACCTCTAGCGGGGGGGCGGACAGATACGCAGTATTTT	CASSPLAGGRTDTQYF
TRBV11-3	NA	TRBD2	TRBJ2-3	TGTGCCAGCAGCTCGGGAGGGACTAAGAGCACAGATACGCAGTATTTT	CASSSGGTKSTDTQYF
TRBV19	NA	TRBD1	TRBJ1-3	TGTGCCAGTAGTACTACCTCGACAGGGTATTTCTCTGGAAACACCATATATTTT	CASSTTSTGYFSGNTIYF
TRBV24-1	NA	NA	TRBJ2-5	TGTGCCACCAGTGATCCGGCAGGTTCGCAAGAGACCCAGTACTTC	CATSDPAGSQETQYF
TRBV19	NA	NA	TRBJ2-7	TGTGCCAGTAGTATAGTCGCGACCTACGAGCAGTACTTC	CASSIVATYEQYF
TRBV7-9	once	TRBD1	TRBJ2-1	TGTGCCAGCAGCTCAGTTAGACAGGGATATTACAATGAGCAGTTCTTC	CASSSVRQGYYNEQFF
TRBV7-2	NA	NA	TRBJ1-5	TGTGCCAGCAGCCTTAGTGGGGGGGCAAATCAGCCCCAGCATTTT	CASSLSGGANQPQHF
TRBV3-1/TRBV3-2	NA	NA	TRBJ1-6	TGTGCCAGCAGCCAAGGGCCCTTGGCCCTCCACTTT	CASSQGPLALHF